This T cell receptor beta chain was recorded in a study of read filtering for tumor transcriptome and immune sequencing (dated by TCRdb to 2020 to 2021). As for the study more broadly: Of the patients in the cohort, around 17 were male and around 15 were female, and their mean age was about 72 years, with a range of about 40 to 85. Under revised international staging, roughly 8 patients fell into R-ISS I, some 15 into R-ISS II and six or seven into R-ISS III. After DNase treatment, whole-transcriptome libraries were prepared using the TruSeq RNA Access Library Prep Kit. TCR-region mapped reads per sample ranged from about 4.05 to 10.27 million with IR-seq versus only roughly 80 to 1273 with RNA-seq. The study compared TCR repertoires from targeted immune repertoire sequencing and bulk whole-transcriptome sequencing run on the same bone marrow samples. As a main aim, a read-filtering strategy for immune repertoire data was addressed, with the specific question being whether clonotypes supported by a single read should be removed.

There are 15 amino acids in the CDR3, from cysteine to phenylalanine inclusive. Only the CDR3 portion is preserved as DNA: 45 bases, with reading frame beginning at the first base. CDR1 and CDR2 are drawn from the germline V gene: SQVTM, ANQGSEA. V trim: 5 bases; J trim: 3 bases; unmatched bases: 6. TCR libraries were built from roughly 400 ng RNA with the Immunoverse kit, using molecular barcoded adaptors covering alpha/delta and beta/gamma chains. TCR library preparation was performed with the same RNA that was used for transcriptome sequencing. Sequencing of the TCR libraries was done on an Illumina HiSeq 4000 with 2 x 150 cycles. Processing in the source paper ran as follows. Using MiXCR, which included quality filtering and error correction, TCR reads were aligned to human V, D, J and C references and then assembled into CDR3 clonotypes. The tcR package in R was used for analysis of clonotype counts and gene usage diversity. Raw mapping reads were checked after the RNA-seq reads had been mapped by STAR aligner version 2.5.3a onto the human GRCh37 genome. To test the effect of sequencing depth on detected clonotypes, IR-seq fastq files were randomly downsampled using Seqtk 1.3. TCRdb redid the processing of the public reads, applying fastp at Q25 and MiXCR, and retained in-frame beta chains. Each CDR3 protein appears once, grouped with its most common genes and DNA. Clone size and V and J calls follow TCRdb, not the original study. Counted in this sample were about 15,000 distinct CDR3 sequences; 20% of them appeared once. The top ten hold around 80% of the sample.

A word on this clonotype: Its antigen target is currently unknown. Base-call qualities are not available, and no considerably larger clone is one nucleotide away.

On the study overall, not on this receptor specifically: Compared with RNA-seq, IR-seq captured clonotypes at much higher depth and more reliably, and a smaller IR-seq throughput was enough to identify most shared clonotypes. The sorted CD138-negative fraction was composed of a mixed bone marrow immune population rather than of purified T cells. In IR-seq, single-read clonotypes were 80% to 90% of clonotypes but around 3.2% of total reads; in RNA-seq they were about three quarters of clonotypes and about 40% of reads. Removing single-read clonotypes increased the correlation between IR-seq and RNA-seq shared clonotype proportions.

Each patient had bone marrow sampled at the time of active disease. Ficoll-Hypaque density gradient centrifugation was used to isolate the bone marrow mononuclear cells. CD138-negative cells were obtained by negative selection after labeling with CD138 magnetic microbeads on a MACS separator, removing myeloma plasma cells. Flow cytometry on an Attune NxT with CD138 antibodies was used to check the purity of the isolated cells. TRIzol reagent was used to extract total RNA, which was then quantified with a NanoDrop spectrophotometer. For each patient, the CD138-negative bone marrow sample underwent paired RNA-seq and IR-seq.

Input material: a population of CD138-negative cells sorted from bone marrow. According to the study, the label for this sample's cell subset or site signals: bone marrow mononuclear cells depleted of CD138+ plasma/myeloma cells by negative magnetic selection. Recombination joined TRBV29-1 with TRBJ2-2, and 10 junctional nucleotides match TRBD1. The clonotype was recovered from a donor over 35 with multiple myeloma. The DNA reads as follows: TGCAGCGTTTCCGACAGGGGGCGTTACACCGGGGAGCTGTTTTTT. Translated, it gives CSVSDRGRYTGELFF.